One sample yielded the 15 T cell receptor beta chains listed below, sequenced in a study of blood T cell repertoires in COVID-19. Using immunoSEQ multiplex PCR, the repertoire was profiled, and TCRdb retains in-frame clones only, with some absent. The data show 130,000 to 150,000 clones, with roughly 90% seen just once and 1.5% to 2% held by the top ten. The sample consisted of peripheral blood. These TCRs come from a human donor in a cohort sampled during active COVID-19.

This sequence joins TRBV9 and TRBJ2-4; TRBD1 matches at 8 bases. The CDR3 has 17 residues. Germline V CDR1 and CDR2: SGDLS, YYNGEE. Trimming at V came to 3 bases and at J to 0 bases, leaving 8 bases not matched to a gene. DNA of the CDR3: TGTGCCAGCAGCGAAGGAACAGGGGGTATAGCCAAAAACATTCAGTACTTC. Its protein product is CASSEGTGGIAKNIQYF.

The rearrangement joins TRBV9 to TRBJ2-3, with 8 positions matching TRBD2. The CDR3 extends over 16 amino acids. V lost 0 bases, J lost 4 bases, and 7 bases stayed unmatched. In germline, CDR1 is SGDLS, CDR2 YYNGEE. CDR3 in DNA: TGTGCCAGCAGCGTAGTCAAGGGGCGGGGGGCAGATACGCAGTATTTT. Translation gives CASSVVKGRGADTQYF.

The CDR3 DNA follows: TGTGCCAGCAGCCCACGACTAGCGGGGGGGCCCGGGGAGCTGTTTTTT. Translated, it gives CASSPRLAGGPGELFF. The chain couples TRBV11-3 to TRBJ2-2, with TRBD2 matching over 14 bases. The ends lost 5 bases at V and 6 bases at J; junction bases unmatched: 5. The CDR3 runs 16 residues. Germline-derived CDR1 and CDR2 are SGHNT and YENEEA.

The chain employs TRBV3-1 (or the pseudogene TRBV3-2) and TRBJ1-2, with 8 nucleotides matching TRBD1. Germline loops: CDR1 LGHDT, CDR2 YNNKEL (reference sequence). The V gene end was trimmed by 4 bases and the J gene end by 7 bases; junction bases not matched to a gene: 2. The CDR3 runs to 12 residues. In DNA form, the CDR3 reads TGTGCCAGCAGCCTCGGACAGGGTGGCTACACCTTC. It encodes CASSLGQGGYTF.

In nucleotides, the CDR3 is TGTGCCAGCAGTTTAGTATTAACTTCACAGTTCTTC. It is translated as CASSLVLTSQFF. This sequence joins TRBV12-3 or TRBV12-4 and TRBJ2-1; D uncertain. V was pared by 1 base and J by 13 bases, with 11 bases between. The CDR3 runs 12 residues.

J is TRBJ1-3 and V is TRBV7-9; 7 nucleotides align to TRBD1. The CDR3 covers 16 residues. Germline trimming cut 5 bases from V and 0 bases from J; bases unmatched to any gene: 7. Germline loops: CDR1 SEHNR, CDR2 FQNEAQ (reference sequence). The CDR3: CASSAGTAISGNTIYF. The CDR3 DNA reads TGTGCCAGCAGCGCCGGGACAGCGATCTCTGGAAACACCATATATTTT.

This clone showed up just a few times. The chain is built from TRBV5-8 and TRBJ1-5, with 10 bases lining up with TRBD1. CDR1 and CDR2 from the germline V gene are SGHTS and YDEGEE. The CDR3 is 15 amino acids. V lost 2 bases to trimming and J lost 5 bases; unmatched junction nucleotides: 4. CDR3: CASSLQGTGDQPQHF. The CDR3 DNA is TGTGCCAGCAGCTTACAAGGGACAGGGGATCAGCCCCAGCATTTT.

The chain is built from TRBV3-1 (or the pseudogene TRBV3-2) and TRBJ2-5; TRBD2 matches at 11 bases. This CDR3 has 15 residues. With 5 bases clipped from V and 5 bases from J, the junction kept 7 bases outside the gene matches. Germline loops: CDR1 LGHDT, CDR2 YNNKEL (reference sequence). CDR3 sequence (DNA): TGTGCCAGCAGCTATTTAGCGGGGGGGCCGGAGACCCAGTACTTC. Translated, it gives CASSYLAGGPETQYF.

The gene calls are TRBV18 and TRBJ1-5, with 7 nucleotides matching TRBD1. The CDR3 runs 15 residues. The V gene's germline CDR1 is KGHSH and CDR2 LQKENI. V shed 6 bases, J shed 5 bases, and the junction held 10 bases outside the gene matches. CDR3 DNA sequence: TGTGCCAGCTCTCCGAGGGGGCGGTTGGATCAGCCCCAGCATTTT. Protein sequence: CASSPRGRLDQPQHF.

This chain links TRBV5-1 with TRBJ2-1; 13 bases align to TRBD2. Germline values: CDR1 SGHRS, CDR2 YFSETQ. CDR3 length: 15 amino acids. V was clipped by 4 bases and J by 9 bases; unmatched bases: 7. The CDR3 sequence is CASSLTSGGLVEQFF. In DNA, the CDR3 is TGCGCCAGCAGCCTGACTAGCGGGGGGTTGGTTGAGCAGTTCTTC.

The V call is TRBV4-3, the J call TRBJ2-4; the D is unclear. Trimming left V 0 bases short and J 1 base short, with 10 bases between. From germline, CDR1 is LGHNA and CDR2 YSLEER. This CDR3 has 16 residues. Written as DNA, the CDR3 is TGCGCCAGCAGCCAAGATCGGTGGGCTGCCAAAAACATTCAGTACTTC. Translation gives CASSQDRWAAKNIQYF.

The V gene is TRBV11-1, the J gene TRBJ2-7; 7 bases map to TRBD1. CDR3 length: 14 amino acids. J was trimmed by 6 bases and V by 4 bases; bases with no gene match: 9. CDR1 SGHAT and CDR2 FQDESV come from the germline V gene (reference sequence). CDR3 amino acids: CASSSRDRPSEQYF. CDR3 in DNA: TGTGCCAGCAGCTCACGGGACAGACCTTCCGAGCAGTACTTC.

The genes are TRBV19 and TRBJ2-5; TRBD1 aligns across 10 bases. This CDR3 spans 17 amino acids. The germline gives CDR1 LNHDA, CDR2 SQIVND (reference sequence). Unmatched junction bases numbered 11, after V lost 2 bases and J lost 5 bases. CDR3 DNA: TGTGCCAGTAGTATAAGTACGACAGGGGGCTACTTTGAGACCCAGTACTTC. Protein sequence: CASSISTTGGYFETQYF.

This sequence joins TRBV10-3 and TRBJ1-2, with 9 positions matching TRBD1. Trimming removed 4 bases from V and 6 bases from J; junction bases left unmatched: 9. Germline assignment: CDR1 ENHRY and CDR2 SYGVKD. The CDR3 extends over 15 amino acids. The CDR3 DNA is TGTGCCATCAGTGTATGGACAGGGGAGAAAAATGGCTACACCTTC. As protein: CAISVWTGEKNGYTF.

The chain joins TRBV5-8 to TRBJ2-3, with D maybe TRBD2 (5 bases). The germline V and J ends were trimmed by 0 bases and 1 base, with 9 bases remaining between them. Germline V gives CDR1 SGHTS, CDR2 YDEGEE. The CDR3 covers 15 residues. The CDR3 nucleotides are TGTGCCAGCAGCTTGGCCGGGGTCGGCACAGATACGCAGTATTTT. This sequence encodes CASSLAGVGTDTQYF.